Presented here are 10 T cell receptor beta chains from one specimen sequenced in a study of Tregs in tolerant kidney transplant recipients. Related graft donors supplied nonmyeloablative bone marrow transplants, and mixed chimerism was transient. The table came from immunoSEQ multiplex PCR; TCRdb's copy has only in-frame clones and leaves some out. The sample table includes 5,300 or so clones. This specimen consisted of CD4+ T cells from blood (PBMCs), obtained approximately 15 months after the transplant. The source of these receptors is a human patient who received a combined kidney and bone marrow transplant. Some T cells here may be from the graft donor.

Of note for this clone: The read halts 3 residues ahead of the CDR3 end, with the missing end drawn from the germline J gene. The chain employs TRBV5-1 and TRBJ2-1, with TRBD2 matching 10 bases. J was trimmed by 6 bases and V by 4 bases; bases with no gene match: 7. The length of the CDR3 is 15 residues. Germline-derived CDR1 and CDR2 are SGHRS and YFSETQ. CDR3 sequence: CASSQTSGDFNEQFF. The sequenced CDR3 bases are TGCGCCAGCAGCCAAACTAGCGGGGACTTCAATGAG.

Details on this clone: The read ends 3 residues early relative to the CDR3; the germline J gene fills the gap. The chain has TRBV7-2 and TRBJ2-1; no firm D call. Germline V lookup: CDR1 SGHTA, CDR2 FQGNSA. The V end lost 6 bases, the J end lost 2 bases, and 14 bases lay between the germline ends. CDR3 length: 15 residues. CDR3 protein: CASSAPGTTYNEQFF. Partial CDR3 DNA: TGTGCCAGCAGTGCCCCGGGTACGACCTACAATGAG.

The CDR3 sequence: CASRVSPGLGPGELFF. CDR3 bases read: TGTGCCAGCAGGGTATCACCGGGACTAGGACCGGGGGAG. V and J are TRBV2 and TRBJ2-2; 8 bases fit TRBD2. Sequencing ends 3 residues short of the CDR3 end; the germline J gene provides the rest. This CDR3 is 16 amino acids long. CDR1 is SNHLY, CDR2 FYNNEI, per germline. Losses at the gene ends were 6 bases for V and 8 bases for J; bases not matched to a gene: 14.

This clone ranks as medium-sized in terms of frequency. The read is 3 residues too short to cover the CDR3 end, so that end is filled in from the germline J gene. This sequence joins TRBV9 and TRBJ2-4; 7 nucleotides align to TRBD2. Germline CDR1 reads SGDLS; CDR2 reads YYNGEE. The length of the CDR3 is 12 residues. CDR3 DNA, as far as it was read: TGTGCCAGCAGCGTAGATCGGGGGGTT. Its translation is CASSVDRGV. The whole CDR3 region reads CASSVDRGVQYF. Complete variable domain (other parts from reference TRBV9 and TRBJ2-4): DSGVTQTPKHLITATGQRVTLRCSPRSGDLSVYWYQQSLDQGLQFLIQYYNGEERAKGNILERFSAQQFPDLHSELNLSSLELGDSALYFCASSVDRGVQYFGAGTRLSVL.

Notes on this clone: The read gets to within 3 residues of the CDR3 end, and the germline J gene fills in the rest. The chain joins TRBV19 to TRBJ2-5, with D perhaps matching TRBD2 (6 bases). Trimming pared 5 bases from V and 2 bases from J, leaving 15 bases between. This CDR3 spans 15 amino acids. The germline CDR1 and CDR2 sequences are LNHDA and SQIVND (reference sequence). The covered CDR3 bases are TGTGCCAGTAGTGGAGCGGGTCCTTATCAAGAGACC. Its protein product is CASSGAGPYQET. The complete CDR3 protein is CASSGAGPYQETQYF.

Concerning this clone: The observed sequence ends 3 residues before the CDR3 terminus, with the missing tail filled in from the germline J gene. This chain uses TRBV7-2 with TRBJ1-1, with TRBD1 matching over 7 bases. Germline CDR1 SGHTA, CDR2 FQGNSA. Losses at the gene ends were 2 bases for V and 4 bases for J; bases not matched to a gene: 7. The CDR3 length is 15 residues. This CDR3 is CASSLFQGQFTEAFF. The CDR3 DNA, read in part, is TGTGCCAGCAGCTTATTCCAGGGACAGTTCACTGAA. Based on the CDR3 plus reference TRBV7-2 and TRBJ1-1, the full variable domain is GAGVSQSPSNKVTEKGKDVELRCDPISGHTALYWYRQSLGQGLEFLIYFQGNSAPDKSGLPSDRFSAERTGGSVSTLTIQRTQQEDSAVYLCASSLFQGQFTEAFFGQGTRLTVV.

Points on this clone: The CDR3 goes on 3 residues after the read ends, and that part is filled in from the germline J gene. The V and J genes are TRBV19 and TRBJ2-2; 9 bases are a match to TRBD1. Trimming cost V 1 base and J 6 bases; bases outside gene matches: 9. The CDR3 spans 17 residues. CDR1 and CDR2 from the germline V gene are LNHDA and SQIVND (reference sequence). The CDR3 loop is CASSIVGTGIKPGELFF. CDR3 bases read: TGTGCCAGTAGTATAGTGGGGACAGGGATTAAACCCGGGGAG.

With respect to this clone: Sequencing ends 3 residues short of the CDR3 end; the germline J gene provides the rest. The chain is built from TRBV10-3 and TRBJ2-5; 9 nucleotides line up with TRBD2. Germline V gene data show CDR1 as ENHRY and CDR2 as SYGVKD. V gave up 2 bases and J gave up 5 bases; unmatched junction bases: 12. This CDR3 region has 17 residues. The sequenced CDR3 bases are TGTGCCATCAGTGAGATCGTGCGGGAGGGCCTTGGGGAGACC. Translating it yields CAISEIVREGLGET. The entire CDR3 reads CAISEIVREGLGETQYF.

This clone is classed as medium-sized (0.01 to 0.1%) by frequency. From the germline J gene comes the end of the CDR3, since the read stops 3 residues before it. This chain uses TRBV6-2 or TRBV6-3 with TRBJ2-5; TRBD2 aligns across 7 bases. Germline V gene lookup returns CDR1 MNHEY and CDR2 SVGEGT. CDR3 size: 14 residues. V shed 2 bases, J shed 5 bases, and the junction held 5 bases outside the gene matches. The CDR3 sequence is CASSYGGGKETQYF. CDR3 bases read: TGTGCCAGCAGTTACGGGGGGGGGAAGGAGACC.

With respect to this clone: Read coverage stops 3 residues before the CDR3 terminus; the germline J gene supplies the remainder. This rearrangement joins TRBV5-1 to TRBJ1-1, with D possibly TRBD1 on 6 matching bases. V was pared by 0 bases and J by 4 bases, with 13 bases between. Germline CDR1 SGHRS, CDR2 YFSETQ. This CDR3 is built from 15 residues. The sequenced CDR3 bases are TGCGCCAGCAGCTTGGTGGTCGCAGGGGCCACTGAA. It codes for CASSLVVAGATE. The whole CDR3 protein reads CASSLVVAGATEAFF.